This T cell receptor (beta chain) was sequenced during a study of T cells expressing NK-cell markers. In regard to this clonotype: Its target is not known.

The length of the CDR3 is 18 residues. Germline lookup yields CDR1 SGHRS and CDR2 YFSETQ. Study conclusions and caveats: Dominant NKG2C+ clonotypes accounted for roughly 1.0-8% of CD8+ T cells in roughly 6 donors.

TCRdb reanalyzed the 5' RACE reads and collapses them to one entry per CDR3 protein, without DNA. This sample's table reports 300,000 to 450,000 distinct CDR3 sequences. The sample consisted of blood T cells: a sorted CD56 or NKG2C T cell subset, CD4+ or CD8+ T cells, or bulk PBMC T cells (not recorded which). This receptor was identified in a man aged 18-70 years in good health. The gene calls are TRBV5-1 and TRBJ2-5; TCRdb reports TRBD1, a call that lacks DNA to check it against. CDR3 region: CASSLGPVRLGRRETQYF.